The entry below gives a single T cell receptor beta chain sequence along with its context. The repertoire was sequenced with immunoSEQ multiplex PCR; TCRdb's copy has only in-frame clones and lacks some. The sample holds about 180,000 clones, roughly 83% seen once. Recruitment covered over 20 US areas and drew participants whose ages spanned roughly 18 to 100 years. Assignments of participants to cohorts depended upon their own reported clinical history. These data belong to a study of blood T cell repertoires in COVID-19. The overall study: Acute and convalescent COVID-19 samples came from the United States, Italy and Spain. Sources were T cells, B-cell-depleted T cells, or PBMCs; the material itself was cDNA or gDNA.

Source material: PBMCs or T cells enriched from blood (not recorded which). The TCR originated in a woman aged 25 to 45 who had recovered from COVID-19.

The CDR3 DNA reads TGTGCCAGCAGCTCCGGGGGACTAGCGGGCTACGAGCAGTACTTC. Translated: CASSSGGLAGYEQYF. This chain joins TRBV7-9 and TRBJ2-7, with 12 nucleotides matching TRBD2. CDR1 and CDR2 (germline): SEHNR, FQNEAQ (reference sequence). The CDR3 has 15 amino acids. The ends lost 4 bases at V and 3 bases at J; junction bases unmatched: 4.